A selection of T cell receptor beta chains follows, all from one sample in a study of blood T cell repertoires in COVID-19. Clones were sequenced by immunoSEQ multiplex PCR, and TCRdb holds only the in-frame ones, with some missing. The sample lists around 370,000 clones, more than 70% occurring once. The source material was PBMCs or T cells enriched from blood (not recorded which). The receptors originated from a woman aged 18 to 35 who had recovered from COVID-19. Each CDR3 is given with its conserved first and last residue. A D gene is named only where the DNA matches it firmly. Expanded clones are given a class, and other clones once, few, many or no size at all.

j_call clone_size d_call v_call cdr3_nt cdr3_aa
TRBJ2-7 - - TRBV6-5 TGTGCCAGCAGACCCTCAGGGGTCTACGAGCAGTACTTC CASRPSGVYEQYF
TRBJ2-5 - - TRBV4-1 TGCGCCAGCAGCCGAGGGGGTATCTTCCAAGAGACCCAGTACTTC CASSRGGIFQETQYF
TRBJ2-7 - TRBD1 TRBV13 TGTGCCAGCAGCCGATTAGGACAGGGGGTCTACGAGCAGTACTTC CASSRLGQGVYEQYF
TRBJ1-2 - - TRBV11-2 TGTGCCAGCAGGGGAATGGGGCCTACTAACTATGGCTACACCTTC CASRGMGPTNYGYTF
TRBJ2-5 - TRBD1 TRBV9 TGTGCCAGCAGCTACGATGGGACAGGCCAACAAGAGACCCAGTACTTC CASSYDGTGQQETQYF
TRBJ2-7 - - TRBV5-1 TGCGCCAGCAGCTTGGAGGGACAACTCTCCTACGAGCAGTACTTC CASSLEGQLSYEQYF
TRBJ1-4 - - TRBV11-1 TGTGCCAGCAGCTTCCGCGGGACCTCAGCGGAAAAACTGTTTTTT CASSFRGTSAEKLFF
TRBJ2-2 - - TRBV3-1/TRBV3-2 TGTGCCAGCAGCCAGGGACTCTCGGGGGAGCTGTTTTTT CASSQGLSGELFF
TRBJ2-2 - - TRBV9 TGTGCCAGCAGCGCCGGACTGAAAGGCGGGGAGCTGTTTTTT CASSAGLKGGELFF
TRBJ2-3 - TRBD2 TRBV6-2/TRBV6-3 TGTGCCAGCAGTTACCCCCCTTGGACTAGCGGGGGGCCCGCTACAGATACGCAGTATTTT CASSYPPWTSGGPATDTQYF
TRBJ1-1 - - TRBV4-3 TGCGCCAGCAGCCAAGAAGTGCACTGGGCGACTGAAGCTTTCTTT CASSQEVHWATEAFF
TRBJ1-1 - - TRBV6-5 TGTGCCAGCAGTTACTCGGACAGCCCTTATGAAGCTTTCTTT CASSYSDSPYEAFF
TRBJ2-1 once TRBD1 TRBV6-5 TGTGCCAGCAGATCCGGGGCAGGGGGTTACAATGAGCAGTTCTTC CASRSGAGGYNEQFF
TRBJ2-7 - - TRBV7-2 TGTGCCAGCAGCTTAGGGAGGGCAGGCCCGACCCGTGGGAACGAGCAGTACTTC CASSLGRAGPTRGNEQYF
TRBJ2-5 - - TRBV7-9 TGTGCCAGCAGCTTAGATCCTCTCGGGGGAGAGACCCAGTACTTC CASSLDPLGGETQYF
TRBJ1-3 - - TRBV7-9 TGTGCCACCCACGAGGCGCCCTCTGGAAACACCATATATTTT CATHEAPSGNTIYF
TRBJ1-6 - TRBD1 TRBV11-3 TGTGCCAGCAGCGCGCTGGGACAGGGGATAAAGAATTCACCCCTCCACTTT CASSALGQGIKNSPLHF
TRBJ1-4 - - TRBV29-1 TGCAGCGCCGGACAATGGGAAAAACTGTTTTTT CSAGQWEKLFF
TRBJ2-5 - TRBD2 TRBV5-4 TGTGCCAGCAGCTTGGTAGGGAGGGCACAAGAGACCCAGTACTTC CASSLVGRAQETQYF
TRBJ1-2 - - TRBV27 TGTGCCAGCAGTTTGTCGACGGGATATGGCTACACCTTC CASSLSTGYGYTF
TRBJ2-1 - TRBD2 TRBV11-2 TGTGCCAGCAGCCCCTGGACTAGCGGGGACAATGAGCAGTTCTTC CASSPWTSGDNEQFF
TRBJ1-3 - - TRBV12-5 TGTGCTAGTGGTTTGGGCCGCGGATCCATATATTTT CASGLGRGSIYF
TRBJ2-7 many - TRBV6-2/TRBV6-3 TGTGCCAGCAGCCAAAAAGACAGGAACGAGCAGTACTTC CASSQKDRNEQYF
TRBJ2-5 - TRBD1 TRBV14 TGTGCCAGCAGCCCCCGGACAGGGCGGGAGACCCAGTACTTC CASSPRTGRETQYF
TRBJ1-1 few - TRBV18 TGTGCCAGCTCACCGGCGGTGAGCGGGAACACTGAAGCTTTCTTT CASSPAVSGNTEAFF
TRBJ1-1 - TRBD1 TRBV11-2 TGTGCCAGCAGCATCGACAGGGGTGAAGCTTTCTTT CASSIDRGEAFF
TRBJ2-2 - - TRBV6-5 TGTGCCAGCAGTTACTCGTCCGGGGTGAATACCGGGGAGCTGTTTTTT CASSYSSGVNTGELFF
TRBJ2-7 - TRBD1 TRBV6-1 TGTGCCAGCAGTGGCGATGGGACAGGTGATTCATCTATCTCCTACGAGCAGTACTTC CASSGDGTGDSSISYEQYF
TRBJ1-5 - - TRBV15 TGTGCCACCAGCAGAGTTCGCCCCGCGGGGGCGGGCAATCAGCCCCAGCATTTT CATSRVRPAGAGNQPQHF